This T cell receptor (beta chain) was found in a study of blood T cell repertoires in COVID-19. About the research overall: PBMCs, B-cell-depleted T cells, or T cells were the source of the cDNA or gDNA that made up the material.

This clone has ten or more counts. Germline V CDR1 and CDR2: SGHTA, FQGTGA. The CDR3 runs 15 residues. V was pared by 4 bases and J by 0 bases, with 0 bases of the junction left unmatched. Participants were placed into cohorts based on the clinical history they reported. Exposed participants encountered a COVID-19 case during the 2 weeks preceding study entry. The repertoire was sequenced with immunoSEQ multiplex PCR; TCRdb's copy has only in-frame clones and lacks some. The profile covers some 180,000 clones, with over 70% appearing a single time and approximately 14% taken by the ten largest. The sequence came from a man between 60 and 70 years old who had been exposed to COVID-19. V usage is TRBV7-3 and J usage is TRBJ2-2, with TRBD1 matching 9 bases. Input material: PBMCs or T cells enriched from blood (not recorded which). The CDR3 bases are TGTGCCAGCAGCTGGACAGGGGCGAACACCGGGGAGCTGTTTTTT. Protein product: CASSWTGANTGELFF.